The 26 T cell receptor beta chains reported below all come from one sample, sequenced in a study of T-cell memory formation after mild COVID-19. TCRdb itself ran the 5' RACE reads through MiXCR, one entry per CDR3 protein. The data contain under 700,000 distinct CDR3 sequences, about 20% of them singletons. The sequencing input was PBMCs or a T cell subset sorted from them (not recorded which). The receptor source for this set is an adult woman who had mild COVID-19 (a few samples of this study predate the infection). Cell type and time point are not known.

This clonotype was seen a few times. The chain links TRBV5-6 to TRBJ2-3, with D unclear. Germline-derived CDR1 and CDR2 are SGHDT and YYEEEE. The CDR3 has 13 residues. V was clipped by 0 bases and J by 6 bases, with 8 bases between them. The CDR3, as DNA: TGTGCCAGCAGCTTGGCATGGCAGGATACGCAGTATTTT. Translation: CASSLAWQDTQYF. Full variable domain (rest looked up from reference TRBV5-6 and TRBJ2-3): DAGVTQSPTHLIKTRGQQVTLRCSPKSGHDTVSWYQQALGQGPQFIFQYYEEEERQRGNFPDRFSGHQFPNYSSELNVNALLLGDSALYLCASSLAWQDTQYFGPGTRLTVL.

This chain connects TRBV7-9 to TRBJ2-7; D is possibly TRBD2 (6 bases). CDR3 size: 13 residues. The germline CDR1 and CDR2 sequences are SEHNR and FQNEAQ (reference sequence). V was shortened by 6 bases and J by 7 bases, with 16 bases between the two germline ends. CDR3 DNA sequence: TGTGCCAGCAGTGGGGGACCCGCGGGGGAGCAGTACTTC. As protein: CASSGGPAGEQYF.

In this sample, this clonotype turned up a few times. J is TRBJ2-5 and V is TRBV29-1; 10 positions agree with TRBD2. The germline V gene has CDR1 SQVTM and CDR2 ANQGSEA. CDR3 length: 14 residues. With 2 bases clipped from V and 0 bases from J, the junction kept 0 bases outside the gene matches. CDR3 coding DNA: TGCAGCGTTGAAACTAGCGGGAACCAAGAGACCCAGTACTTC. Protein sequence: CSVETSGNQETQYF. The complete variable domain, with remaining parts taken from reference TRBV29-1 and TRBJ2-5, reads SAVISQKPSRDICQRGTSLTIQCQVDSQVTMMFWYRQQPGQSLTLIATANQGSEATYESGFVIDKFPISRPNLTFSTLTVSNMSPEDSSIYLCSVETSGNQETQYFGPGTRLLVL.

This clonotype came up a few times. This sequence joins TRBV12-3 or TRBV12-4 and TRBJ2-7, with D possibly TRBD1 on 5 matching bases. Trimming removed 4 bases at V and 5 bases at J, with 15 bases between. The CDR3 sequence is 14 residues long. DNA of the CDR3: TGTGCCAGCAGTTCGTACAGGCGGTCGGACGAGCAGTACTTC. Residues: CASSSYRRSDEQYF.

J is TRBJ1-2 and V is TRBV9; D is undetermined. The CDR3 has 15 residues. The ends were cut back, 0 bases at V and 0 bases at J, with 9 bases in the middle. Germline CDR1 SGDLS, CDR2 YYNGEE. This CDR3 reads CASSVAGFTNYGYTF. In nucleotides, the CDR3 is TGTGCCAGCAGCGTAGCGGGATTCACTAACTATGGCTACACCTTC.

This chain connects TRBV11-2 to TRBJ2-1, with D tentatively TRBD2 (6 bases). Germline V gives CDR1 SGHAT, CDR2 FQNNGV. The CDR3 is 15 amino acids. The V gene lost 7 bases and the J gene lost 0 bases, with 13 bases spanning the gap. The CDR3 nucleotides read TGTGCCAGCATCATCGGGACTCGCTCCTACAATGAGCAGTTCTTC. It translates to CASIIGTRSYNEQFF.

This clonotype has only a few counts. The chain links TRBV6-2 or TRBV6-3 to TRBJ2-1; TRBD2 matches at 9 bases. The CDR3 has 14 residues. The V and J ends lost 6 bases and 8 bases, in that order; junction bases with no gene match: 8. The V gene's germline CDR1 is MNHEY and CDR2 SVGEGT. The chain's CDR3 is CASSTGTSPHEQFF. The CDR3 bases are TGTGCCAGCAGCACCGGGACTAGCCCCCATGAGCAGTTCTTC.

V gene TRBV7-3 combines with J gene TRBJ2-3; 14 bases match TRBD2. CDR1 SGHTA and CDR2 FQGTGA come from the germline V gene. The CDR3 contains 14 residues. The J segment lost 8 bases and the V segment lost 5 bases, leaving 3 bases of the junction unmatched. The CDR3 spells CASSTGLAGATQYF. As DNA, the CDR3 is TGTGCCAGCAGCACGGGACTAGCGGGAGCTACGCAGTATTTT. Full variable domain (remainder filled in from reference TRBV7-3 and TRBJ2-3): GAGVSQTPSNKVTEKGKYVELRCDPISGHTALYWYRQSLGQGPEFLIYFQGTGAADDSGLPNDRFFAVRPEGSVSTLKIQRTERGDSAVYLCASSTGLAGATQYFGPGTRLTVL.

V usage is TRBV25-1 and J usage is TRBJ2-5; D unclear. The CDR3 has 15 amino acids. From germline, CDR1 is MGHDK and CDR2 SYGVNS. The V gene lost 6 bases and the J gene lost 2 bases, with 16 bases spanning the gap. The CDR3 is CASRASTVLQETQYF. CDR3 nucleotides: TGTGCCAGCAGGGCGTCGACGGTCTTGCAAGAGACCCAGTACTTC.

Written as DNA, the CDR3 is TGTGCCAGCAGAGCGATAATCTCGGGACAGGGGTATCGTCAGCCCCAGCATTTT. Translated: CASRAIISGQGYRQPQHF. This chain connects TRBV6-2 or TRBV6-3 to TRBJ1-5; TRBD1 agrees at 10 bases. The V and J ends lost 6 bases and 6 bases, in that order; junction bases with no gene match: 17. The length of the CDR3 is 18 residues. Germline loops: CDR1 MNHEY, CDR2 SVGEGT.

This clonotype was detected ten times or more. This chain joins TRBV4-3 and TRBJ2-7; 10 bases align to TRBD2. CDR1 and CDR2 (germline): LGHNA, YSLEER. V trimming: 4 bases; J trimming: 6 bases; junction bases outside the gene matches: 6. This CDR3 is 14 amino acids long. CDR3 region: CASSPGLAGVEQYF. In DNA form, the CDR3 reads TGCGCCAGCAGCCCGGGGCTAGCGGGAGTCGAGCAGTACTTC.

This clonotype has only a few counts. The chain uses TRBV14 and TRBJ2-6, with D uncertain. Germline CDR1 SGHDN, CDR2 FVKESK. Trimming removed 3 bases at V and 2 bases at J, with 11 bases between. This CDR3 is built from 16 residues. This CDR3 is CASSHPVGTGANVLTF. CDR3 DNA sequence: TGTGCCAGCAGCCACCCCGTAGGGACTGGGGCCAACGTCCTGACTTTC.

As to this clonotype: At one boundary the junction diverges from the germline segment, which might be a read error. The chain joins TRBV5-1 to TRBJ2-1; 11 bases agree with TRBD2. The CDR3 length is 12 residues. In germline, CDR1 is SGHRS, CDR2 YFSETQ. The CDR3 coding sequence is TGCGCCAGCAGCTTGGTAATGGGACTAGCGGTCTTC. As protein: CASSLVMGLAVF.

The rearrangement links TRBV15 to TRBJ1-2, with D possibly being TRBD1 (5 bases). CDR1 and CDR2 (germline): LNHNV, YYDKDF (reference sequence). The CDR3 sequence is 15 residues long. The germline V and J ends were trimmed by 5 bases and 1 base, with 14 bases remaining between them. The CDR3 sequence: CATSSPRGGNYGYTF. The CDR3 region has the DNA TGTGCCACCAGCTCCCCGCGGGGGGGTAACTATGGCTACACCTTC.

The J gene is TRBJ2-6, the V gene TRBV5-1, with 7 bases aligning to TRBD2. The CDR3 is 17 amino acids. Germline V gene sequence: CDR1 SGHRS, CDR2 YFSETQ. The V and J ends lost 2 bases and 0 bases, in that order; junction bases with no gene match: 5. CDR3: CASSFSGPDSGANVLTF. DNA for the CDR3: TGCGCCAGCAGCTTTAGCGGGCCAGACTCTGGGGCCAACGTCCTGACTTTC.

The rearrangement links TRBV7-8 to TRBJ1-1, with D unresolved. Germline CDR1 reads SGHVS; CDR2 reads FQNEAQ. CDR3 size: 16 residues. V was trimmed by 6 bases and J by 1 base, leaving 18 bases between them. The CDR3 DNA reads TGTGCCAGCAGACCCCGGCGAGGACGTGCGAACACTGAAGCTTTCTTT. It translates to CASRPRRGRANTEAFF.

The chain joins TRBV7-2 to TRBJ2-3, with 11 bases identical to TRBD2. Germline V gene lookup returns CDR1 SGHTA and CDR2 FQGNSA. V shed 5 bases, J shed 5 bases, and the junction held 9 bases outside the gene matches. This CDR3 is 16 amino acids long. The CDR3 region is CASSAGTSGALDTQYF. The CDR3 region has the DNA TGTGCCAGCAGCGCCGGGACTAGCGGAGCCCTAGATACGCAGTATTTT.

This clonotype was detected a few times. For the CDR3, the DNA is TGTGCCAGCAGTTACTCGTCGCTAGCACGGTCCTACAATGAGCAGTTCTTC. This codes for CASSYSSLARSYNEQFF. This chain links TRBV6-5 with TRBJ2-1; a weak D match, TRBD2 (5 bases). CDR3 length: 17 residues. Per the germline V gene, CDR1 is MNHEY and CDR2 is SVGAGI. Trimming shortened V by 0 bases and J by 1 base, and 13 bases separated the two germline ends.

This clonotype has only a few counts. This chain links TRBV5-1 with TRBJ2-1, with D unresolved. The germline V gene has CDR1 SGHRS and CDR2 YFSETQ. V lost 0 bases and J lost 4, with 14 bases in between. This CDR3 spans 16 amino acids. The CDR3 reads CASSLVSELMYNEQFF. CDR3 DNA sequence: TGCGCCAGCAGCTTGGTGTCAGAGTTGATGTACAATGAGCAGTTCTTC. Full variable domain (outside the CDR3, taken from reference TRBV5-1 and TRBJ2-1): KAGVTQTPRYLIKTRGQQVTLSCSPISGHRSVSWYQQTPGQGLQFLFEYFSETQRNKGNFPGRFSGRQFSNSRSEMNVSTLELGDSALYLCASSLVSELMYNEQFFGPGTRLTVL.

The chain employs TRBV28 and TRBJ2-7, with D perhaps TRBD2 (6 bases). There are 17 residues in the CDR3. Looked up from germline, CDR1 is MDHEN and CDR2 is SYDVKM. V dropped 6 bases and J dropped 4 bases, with 25 bases sitting between them. The CDR3 spells CASSLPRGGASVYEQYF. CDR3 sequence (DNA): TGTGCCAGCAGCCTCCCCCGGGGCGGGGCTAGCGTTTACGAGCAGTACTTC.

This clonotype was seen more than once but under ten times. The chain is built from TRBV5-1 and TRBJ2-2, with 9 nucleotides matching TRBD2. J lost 5 bases, V lost 3 bases, and 8 bases had no gene match. This CDR3 has 16 residues. Germline loops: CDR1 SGHRS, CDR2 YFSETQ. As DNA, the CDR3 is TGCGCCAGCAGCTACGGAATAGCGGGGGATACCGGGGAGCTGTTTTTT. Residues: CASSYGIAGDTGELFF.

The sample holds a few counts of this clonotype. The J gene is TRBJ2-1, the V gene TRBV12-3 or TRBV12-4; tentatively, D is TRBD2 (6 bases). This CDR3 region has 16 residues. The V and J ends lost 3 bases and 0 bases respectively, with 12 bases between them. The CDR3 reads CASSFGGFLSYNEQFF. The CDR3 DNA is TGTGCCAGCAGTTTCGGGGGTTTCCTCTCCTACAATGAGCAGTTCTTC.

This clonotype was picked up a small number of times. The chain is built from TRBV7-3 and TRBJ2-5; tentative D call: TRBD2 (5 bases). The V end was cut by 1 base, the J end by 5 bases, with 14 bases between. Germline-derived CDR1 and CDR2 are SGHTA and FQGTGA. The CDR3 has 15 amino acids. The CDR3 DNA is TGTGCCAGCAGCTTAATGGCTAGCCCTAAGGAGACCCAGTACTTC. It yields the protein CASSLMASPKETQYF.

CDR3 nucleotide sequence: TGCGCCAGCAGCTTGGGGCGGATCACCTACGAGCAGTACTTC. Translating gives CASSLGRITYEQYF. The chain is built from TRBV5-1 and TRBJ2-7; D unresolved. CDR1 is SGHRS, CDR2 YFSETQ, per germline. The CDR3 is 14 residues long. V lost 0 bases to trimming and J lost 2 bases, with 9 bases between them. The complete variable domain, with remaining parts taken from reference TRBV5-1 and TRBJ2-7, reads KAGVTQTPRYLIKTRGQQVTLSCSPISGHRSVSWYQQTPGQGLQFLFEYFSETQRNKGNFPGRFSGRQFSNSRSEMNVSTLELGDSALYLCASSLGRITYEQYFGPGTRLTVT.

This clonotype was recorded a few times. The chain couples TRBV9 to TRBJ2-7, with 8 bases identical to TRBD1. V gave up 2 bases and J gave up 2 bases; unmatched junction bases: 6. This CDR3 region has 15 residues. Germline CDR1 and CDR2: SGDLS and YYNGEE. Here the CDR3 DNA reads TGTGCCAGCAGCGTCGGACAGGGCACCGCCTACGAGCAGTACTTC. Protein sequence: CASSVGQGTAYEQYF.

This clonotype has a count of ten or more. V is TRBV7-8 and J is TRBJ2-2; D possibly corresponds to TRBD2 (6 bases). The CDR3 contains 19 residues. The germline CDR1 and CDR2 sequences are SGHVS and FQNEAQ. Between the trimmed V and J ends, which lost 1 base and 1 base, there was a span of 19 bases. The CDR3 nucleotides are TGTGCCAGCAGCTTAGTAGAGTCTCGGCGGGGCGGGAACACCGGGGAGCTGTTTTTT. This gives the protein CASSLVESRRGGNTGELFF. Full variable domain (outside the CDR3, taken from reference TRBV7-8 and TRBJ2-2): GAGVSQSPRYKVAKRGQDVALRCDPISGHVSLFWYQQALGQGPEFLTYFQNEAQLDKSGLPSDRFFAERPEGSVSTLKIQRTQQEDSAVYLCASSLVESRRGGNTGELFFGEGSRLTVL.